Below are 27 T cell receptor beta chains sequenced from a single sample in a study of follicular helper T cells after annual influenza vaccination. Time point: 2015-2016 season, 7 days after influenza vaccination. This table comes from immunoSEQ multiplex PCR, and its TCRdb copy is limited to in-frame clones, with some not included. This table has about 6,800 clones, around four fifths appearing once. The sample in question was CXCR5- memory CD4+ T cells sorted from blood, obtained 7 days after influenza vaccination. These receptors were obtained from an adult who received the influenza vaccine.

This clone was detected once. This chain connects TRBV6-1 to TRBJ2-5, with 9 bases aligning to TRBD2. CDR3 length: 16 residues. The V and J ends lost 1 base and 5 bases, in that order; junction bases with no gene match: 8. Germline values: CDR1 MNHNS, CDR2 SASEGT. The CDR3 sequence is CASSEGLAGLRETQYF. CDR3 nucleotides: TGTGCCAGCAGTGAAGGGCTAGCGGGGCTTCGGGAGACCCAGTACTTC.

The chain employs TRBV23-1 and TRBJ1-1; D not certain. TRBV23-1 is sorted into the ORF group, with uncertain function. CDR3 size: 15 residues. Trimming took 0 bases from V and 6 from J, leaving 14 bases between them. CDR3 region: CASSQSNQGRAEAFF. The CDR3 coding sequence is TGCGCCAGCAGTCAATCTAACCAAGGGCGAGCTGAAGCTTTCTTT.

This rearrangement joins TRBV30 to TRBJ2-2, with 7 bases matching TRBD1. Trimming at V came to 0 bases and at J to 0 bases, leaving 4 bases not matched to a gene. This CDR3 contains 16 residues. Germline CDR1 reads GTSNPN; CDR2 reads SVGIG (reference sequence). The CDR3 DNA is TGTGCCTGGAGTGTACCGGGGACAGCGAACACCGGGGAGCTGTTTTTT. Protein: CAWSVPGTANTGELFF.

V is TRBV5-2 and J is TRBJ1-2. TRBV5-2 constitutes a pseudogene. The CDR3 length is 16 residues. The CDR3 region has the DNA TGTGCCAGCAAAAATATGAGAGAGTACGAGACCTATGGCTACACCTTC. This codes for CASKNMREYETYGYTF.

The gene calls are TRBV23-1 and TRBJ2-1; D call uncertain. TRBV23-1 is reported as an ORF; its role is uncertain. This CDR3 region has 11 residues. Trimming stripped 0 bases from V and 8 bases from J, with 2 bases between. CDR3 amino acids: CASSQSDEQFF. The CDR3 DNA reads as TGCGCCAGCAGTCAATCGGATGAGCAGTTCTTC.

The V gene is TRBV6-5, the J gene TRBJ1-2, with TRBD1 as a possible D gene (5 bases). The germline gives CDR1 MNHEY, CDR2 SVGAGI. There are 14 residues in the CDR3. V was cut by 5 bases and J by 2 bases, with 12 bases left in between. The CDR3 loop is CASSEGKGNYGYTF. The CDR3, as DNA: TGTGCCAGCAGTGAAGGGAAGGGGAACTATGGCTACACCTTC.

J is TRBJ2-6 and V is TRBV2; D is perhaps TRBD1 (6 bases). CDR3 size: 15 residues. The germline V and J ends were trimmed by 7 bases and 0 bases, with 10 bases remaining between them. In germline, CDR1 is SNHLY, CDR2 FYNNEI. The CDR3 reads CASKQGLSGANVLTF. The CDR3 coding sequence is TGTGCCAGCAAACAGGGTCTCTCTGGGGCCAACGTCCTGACTTTC.

V gene TRBV11-3 combines with J gene TRBJ2-3, with 11 nucleotides matching TRBD2. Trimming removed 5 bases from V and 5 bases from J; junction bases left unmatched: 3. The CDR3 has 14 residues. Germline V gene lookup returns CDR1 SGHNT and CDR2 YENEEA. In DNA, the CDR3 is TGTGCCAGCAGCCCAGGACTAGCGGGAGATACGCAGTATTTT. It codes for CASSPGLAGDTQYF.

The rearrangement joins TRBV6-1 to TRBJ2-7; the D gene is possibly TRBD1 (5 bases). Trimming removed 6 bases at V and 1 base at J, with 13 bases between. Looked up from germline, CDR1 is MNHNS and CDR2 is SASEGT. CDR3 length: 14 residues. CDR3 nucleotides: TGTGCCAGCAGGACATCTCGACAGTCCTACGAGCAGTACTTC. As protein: CASRTSRQSYEQYF.

This chain joins TRBV12-5 and TRBJ1-4; no reliable D call. Trimming cost V 0 bases and J 2 bases, with 16 bases left between them. Germline V gene data show CDR1 as LGHNT and CDR2 as FRNRAP. The CDR3 consists of 18 residues. CDR3 nucleotide sequence: TGTGCTAGTGGTTTGGTACTTTGGGGATTCTTCACTAATGAAAAACTGTTTTTT. Translated: CASGLVLWGFFTNEKLFF.

V gene TRBV30 combines with J gene TRBJ2-5; 12 bases line up with TRBD1. Germline CDR1 GTSNPN, CDR2 SVGIG (reference sequence). The V segment lost 1 base and the J segment 1 base; nucleotides outside the gene matches: 10. CDR3 size: 18 residues. The CDR3 DNA is TGTGCCTGGAGTGCGTCGGGACAGGGGGCCAGTATCCAAGAGACCCAGTACTTC. Encoded protein: CAWSASGQGASIQETQYF.

The chain is built from TRBV5-8 and TRBJ1-5; tentatively, D is TRBD1 (5 bases). Germline values: CDR1 SGHTS, CDR2 YDEGEE. The germline V and J ends were trimmed by 2 bases and 9 bases, with 21 bases remaining between them. This CDR3 spans 16 amino acids. In DNA form, the CDR3 reads TGTGCCAGCAGCTTAGGAGGCAGGGACCTCATGCGGCCCCAGCATTTT. Amino acid sequence: CASSLGGRDLMRPQHF.

A few counts support this clone. This chain links TRBV30 with TRBJ2-7; D not certain. Germline-derived CDR1 and CDR2 are GTSNPN and SVGIG (reference sequence). The CDR3 totals 14 residues. V gave up 0 bases and J gave up 0 bases, with 9 bases separating them. The CDR3 DNA reads as TGTGCCTGGAGTGTGAGGCAAACCTCCTACGAGCAGTACTTC. Translation gives CAWSVRQTSYEQYF.

The chain carries TRBV5-1 and TRBJ1-1; 8 bases align to TRBD1. Looked up from germline, CDR1 is SGHRS and CDR2 is YFSETQ. This CDR3 is built from 15 residues. V was pared by 3 bases and J by 3 bases, with 7 bases of the junction left unmatched. DNA of the CDR3: TGCGCCAGCAGCTCGGGGACAGGAAGGGACACTGAAGCTTTCTTT. It specifies CASSSGTGRDTEAFF.

The chain combines TRBV5-1 with TRBJ2-7, with 9 bases aligning to TRBD2. With V trimmed by 1 base and J by 2 bases, 10 bases remained unmatched. Germline CDR1 and CDR2: SGHRS and YFSETQ. The CDR3 loop spans 17 amino acids. CDR3 residues: CASSLLSSGDRAYEQYF. The CDR3 bases are TGCGCCAGCAGCTTGCTGTCTAGCGGGGATCGGGCCTACGAGCAGTACTTC.

The J gene is TRBJ2-7, the V gene TRBV27; D is ambiguous. This CDR3 comprises 13 residues. Germline-derived CDR1 and CDR2 are MNHEY and SMNVEV (reference sequence). V was pared by 4 bases and J by 7 bases, with 14 bases between. The CDR3 reads CASSSRLRPEQYF. Written as DNA, the CDR3 is TGTGCCAGCAGTTCAAGGCTCCGCCCAGAGCAGTACTTC.

The V call is TRBV28, the J call TRBJ2-3; tentatively, D is TRBD1 or TRBD2 (6 bases each). Germline loops: CDR1 MDHEN, CDR2 SYDVKM. The CDR3 sequence is 16 residues long. Trimming shortened V by 9 bases and J by 2 bases, and 21 bases separated the two germline ends. The CDR3 DNA follows: TGTGCCAGTAGCGATTTGGGGGGCGTCTCCACAGATACGCAGTATTTT. It specifies CASSDLGGVSTDTQYF.

V is TRBV14 and J is TRBJ2-5; 8 bases are a match to TRBD1. CDR1 and CDR2 from the germline V gene are SGHDN and FVKESK. Losses at the gene ends were 4 bases for V and 5 bases for J; bases not matched to a gene: 12. The CDR3 consists of 16 residues. This CDR3 is CASSLPRRTGLETQYF. The CDR3 coding sequence is TGTGCCAGCAGCCTCCCGAGGAGGACAGGGCTGGAGACCCAGTACTTC.

The chain carries TRBV19 and TRBJ2-7; D might be TRBD1 (5 bases). There are 13 residues in the CDR3. Germline V CDR1 and CDR2: LNHDA, SQIVND (reference sequence). V lost 6 bases and J 0 bases, leaving 9 bases between the germline ends. The CDR3: CASRDISSYEQYF. The CDR3 DNA follows: TGTGCCAGTAGGGACATTAGCTCCTACGAGCAGTACTTC.

The rearrangement uses TRBV4-1 and TRBJ2-7, with 9 bases fitting TRBD1. There are 19 residues in the CDR3. The germline V gene encodes CDR1 MGHRA and CDR2 YSYEKL. Trimming cost V 3 bases and J 6 bases; bases outside gene matches: 21. The CDR3 reads CASSHPGRGTGLPSSEQYF. CDR3 nucleotide sequence: TGCGCCAGCAGCCATCCGGGGAGGGGGACAGGGCTCCCCTCGAGCGAGCAGTACTTC.

The chain employs TRBV6-5 and TRBJ2-1; the D gene is possibly TRBD2 (6 bases). Germline loops: CDR1 MNHEY, CDR2 SVGAGI. V dropped 6 bases and J dropped 0 bases, with 9 bases sitting between them. The CDR3 loop spans 14 amino acids. CDR3 in amino acids: CASRAGLSYNEQFF. In DNA, the CDR3 is TGTGCCAGCAGGGCGGGACTCTCCTACAATGAGCAGTTCTTC.

This clone occurred once. This sequence joins TRBV30 and TRBJ1-4; D may be TRBD1 (6 bases). V lost 0 bases and J 3 bases, leaving 23 bases between the germline ends. CDR1 GTSNPN and CDR2 SVGIG come from the germline V gene (reference sequence). CDR3 length: 19 residues. For the CDR3, the DNA is TGTGCCTGGAGTGTCTCAAGGACAAGAGGGGGGTACTCTAATGAAAAACTGTTTTTT. Its translation: CAWSVSRTRGGYSNEKLFF.

The J gene is TRBJ2-5, the V gene TRBV10-3; no clear D gene. CDR1 is ENHRY, CDR2 SYGVKD, per germline. The V gene lost 3 bases and the J gene lost 2 bases, with 10 bases spanning the gap. This CDR3 has 14 residues. DNA of the CDR3: TGTGCCATCAGTGAAAGCAGGCAGCAAGAGACCCAGTACTTC. It specifies CAISESRQQETQYF.

The chain has TRBV6-5 and TRBJ1-2; the D gene is possibly TRBD1 (6 bases). CDR3 size: 14 residues. Germline loops: CDR1 MNHEY, CDR2 SVGAGI. The germline V and J ends were trimmed by 5 bases and 4 bases, with 14 bases remaining between them. CDR3 sequence reads: CASSATRGSYGYTF. As DNA, the CDR3 is TGTGCCAGCAGTGCCACCAGGGGAAGCTATGGCTACACCTTC.

The V gene is TRBV30, the J gene TRBJ2-3; 9 bases line up with TRBD2. The trim removed 5 bases at V and 1 base at J, leaving 10 bases unmatched. Germline V CDR1 and CDR2: GTSNPN, SVGIG (reference sequence). This CDR3 has 16 amino acids. The CDR3 DNA is TGTGCCTGGGCGGAGCTGGGCGGGGGGGGCACAGATACGCAGTATTTT. Translation gives CAWAELGGGGTDTQYF.

The V call is TRBV7-9, the J call TRBJ2-2, with D possibly being TRBD2 (6 bases). The germline V and J ends were trimmed by 2 bases and 4 bases, with 11 bases remaining between them. This CDR3 has 15 residues. Germline V gives CDR1 SEHNR, CDR2 FQNEAQ (reference sequence). For the CDR3, the DNA is TGTGCCAGCAGCTTACGGGTGCGGGGCACCGGGGAGCTGTTTTTT. It is translated as CASSLRVRGTGELFF.

The chain joins TRBV7-9 to TRBJ1-2, with D possibly being TRBD1 (5 bases). CDR3 length: 14 residues. V gave up 6 bases and J gave up 4 bases, with 15 bases separating them. CDR1 is SEHNR, CDR2 FQNEAQ, per germline (reference sequence). CDR3 coding DNA: TGTGCCAGCAGTTCGACAGAGACAGTCTATGGCTACACCTTC. This gives the protein CASSSTETVYGYTF.